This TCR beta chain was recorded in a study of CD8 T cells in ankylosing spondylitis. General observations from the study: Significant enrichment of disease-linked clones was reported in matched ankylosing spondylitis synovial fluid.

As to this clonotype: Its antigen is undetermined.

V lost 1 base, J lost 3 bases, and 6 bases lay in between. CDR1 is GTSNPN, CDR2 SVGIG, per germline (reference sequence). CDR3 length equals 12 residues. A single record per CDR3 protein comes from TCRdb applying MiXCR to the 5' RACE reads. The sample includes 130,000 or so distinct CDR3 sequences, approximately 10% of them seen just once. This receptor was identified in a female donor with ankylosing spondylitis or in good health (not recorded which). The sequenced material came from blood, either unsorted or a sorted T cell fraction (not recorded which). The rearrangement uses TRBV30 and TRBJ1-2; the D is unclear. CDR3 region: CAWSGSDYGYTF. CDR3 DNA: TGTGCCTGGAGTGGTTCGGACTATGGCTACACCTTC. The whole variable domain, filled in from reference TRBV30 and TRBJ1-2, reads SQTIHQWPATLVQPVGSPLSLECTVEGTSNPNLYWYRQAAGRGLQLLFYSVGIGQISSEVPQNLSASRPQDRQFILSSKKLLLSDSGFYLCAWSGSDYGYTFGSGTRLTVV.